What follows describes a single T cell receptor beta chain. Using a J-beta primer mix together with a sample-barcoded 5' primer, a second PCR was run for roughly 7 to 11 cycles. MiXCR, applied by TCRdb to the 5' RACE reads, yields one record per CDR3 protein. The sample carries fewer than 2,000,000 distinct CDR3 sequences, roughly two fifths recorded once. V was cut by 8 bases and J by 1 base, with 15 bases left in between. In germline, CDR1 is MNHNS, CDR2 SASEGT. The CDR3 is 15 amino acids. The data derive from a study of blood T cells in healthy people across ages. Samples had at least 6.5 million PBMCs isolated from them.

Sequences were obtained from blood. This chain joins TRBV6-1 and TRBJ1-5; tentatively, D is TRBD1 (5 bases). This receptor was taken from a human donor in good health. This CDR3 reads CASRLKWDSNQPQHF. CDR3 bases: TGTGCCAGCCGCCTTAAATGGGACAGCAATCAGCCCCAGCATTTT.